This T cell receptor (beta chain) was profiled in a study of response to subunit inactivated influenza vaccine. TCRdb redid the calling of the RT-PCR reads with MiXCR, one entry per CDR3 protein. Of hundreds of thousands of distinct CDR3 sequences in the sample, approximately 11% are singletons; the top ten hold 12%. V was cut by 5 bases and J by 5 bases, with 16 bases left in between. Germline CDR1 is SEHNR and CDR2 is FQNEAQ (reference sequence). The CDR3 runs 15 residues. Study results and caveats: Each seasonal flu vaccination may recruit only limited new T cells, authors suggested.

As concerns this clonotype: Its antigen remains unknown.

This chain joins TRBV7-9 and TRBJ2-1; maybe TRBD2 (5 bases). This receptor was taken from a man aged 50-59 years who received an inactivated influenza vaccine. Sequenced material: PBMCs from blood, taken roughly 46 days after vaccination. CDR3 DNA: TGTGCCAGCAGCCCCGCCAGCGGAGACCACAATGAGCAGTTCTTC. Amino acids: CASSPASGDHNEQFF.